The 16 T cell receptor beta chains below were found in one sample sequenced in a study of OX40 agonist ivuxolimab in advanced cancers. Assay: immunoSEQ multiplex PCR; the TCRdb copy retains only in-frame clones and omits some. The sample has fewer than 90,000 clones, around 86% seen once. This specimen consisted of CD4+ or CD8+ T cells sorted from blood, obtained in a trial of the OX40 agonist ivuxolimab. The receptors stem from an adult with an advanced solid tumor such as melanoma, head and neck, liver or kidney cancer.

The V call is TRBV5-6, the J call TRBJ1-4, with 7 bases identical to TRBD1. CDR1 and CDR2 (germline): SGHDT, YYEEEE. The CDR3 sequence is 15 residues long. V lost 3 bases to trimming and J lost 4 bases; unmatched junction nucleotides: 6. The CDR3 nucleotides are TGTGCCAGCAGCTCCAACGACAGGGATAATGAAAAACTGTTTTTT. Amino acid sequence: CASSSNDRDNEKLFF.

V gene TRBV7-8 combines with J gene TRBJ2-3, with 7 nucleotides matching TRBD1. This CDR3 has 15 residues. Trimming removed 3 bases from V and 4 bases from J; junction bases left unmatched: 7. Germline CDR1 reads SGHVS; CDR2 reads FQNEAQ. The chain's CDR3 is CASSLKQGRSDTQYF. The CDR3 DNA follows: TGTGCCAGCAGCTTGAAACAGGGGAGATCAGATACGCAGTATTTT. Filled out from reference TRBV7-8 and TRBJ2-3, the complete variable domain reads GAGVSQSPRYKVAKRGQDVALRCDPISGHVSLFWYQQALGQGPEFLTYFQNEAQLDKSGLPSDRFFAERPEGSVSTLKIQRTQQEDSAVYLCASSLKQGRSDTQYFGPGTRLTVL.

The gene calls are TRBV6-5 and TRBJ1-2; TRBD1 aligns across 7 bases. The CDR3 sequence is 13 residues long. The germline CDR1 and CDR2 sequences are MNHEY and SVGAGI. J lost 7 bases, V lost 6 bases, and 8 bases had no gene match. As DNA, the CDR3 is TGTGCCAGCAGCAGCGACAGGGTTAGTGGCTACACCTTC. The encoded protein is CASSSDRVSGYTF.

This clone was observed once. The chain joins TRBV5-5 to TRBJ2-1; a possible D gene is TRBD2 (6 bases). V dropped 4 bases and J dropped 10 bases, with 12 bases sitting between them. Germline V lookup: CDR1 SGHKS, CDR2 YYEKEE (reference sequence). The length of the CDR3 is 12 residues. CDR3 DNA: TGTGCCAGCAGCCCCTGGGGGGAGGAGCAGTTCTTC. This codes for CASSPWGEEQFF.

This chain uses TRBV27 with TRBJ2-2; 8 bases match TRBD2. Germline lookup yields CDR1 MNHEY and CDR2 SMNVEV (reference sequence). With V trimmed by 6 bases and J by 6 bases, 15 bases remained unmatched. The CDR3 runs to 17 residues. CDR3 sequence reads: CASRKRSGSALAGELFF. The CDR3 DNA follows: TGTGCCAGCAGGAAAAGGAGCGGGAGTGCCCTCGCCGGGGAGCTGTTTTTT.

The V call is TRBV6-5, the J call TRBJ1-3; D remains unclear. Germline CDR1 MNHEY, CDR2 SVGAGI. CDR3 length: 11 residues. V shed 7 bases and J shed 2 bases, with 3 bases lying between them. The chain's CDR3 is CASKTGNTIYF. As DNA, the CDR3 is TGTGCCAGCAAAACTGGAAACACCATATATTTT.

The V and J genes are TRBV2 and TRBJ2-1, with D possibly matching TRBD2 (6 bases). Germline lookup yields CDR1 SNHLY and CDR2 FYNNEI. The V end was cut by 8 bases, the J end by 7 bases, with 15 bases between. The CDR3 spans 13 residues. The CDR3 sequence: CASRDSPRNEQFF. CDR3 nucleotides: TGTGCCAGCCGGGACTCTCCCCGGAATGAGCAGTTCTTC.

V usage is TRBV4-1 and J usage is TRBJ2-5; D is unresolved. This CDR3 contains 15 residues. CDR1 MGHRA and CDR2 YSYEKL come from the germline V gene. Trimming removed 0 bases from V and 1 base from J, with 9 bases in between. The CDR3 loop is CASSQDPRPQETQYF. In DNA form, the CDR3 reads TGCGCCAGCAGCCAAGACCCTAGGCCCCAAGAGACCCAGTACTTC.

This rearrangement joins TRBV11-2 to TRBJ2-5, with 7 bases aligning to TRBD2. The closer fit of TRBJ2-7 to the DNA end suggests the J call may be wrong. The CDR3 length is 14 residues. Looked up from germline, CDR1 is SGHAT and CDR2 is FQNNGV. CDR3 protein: CASSPRTRTYEQYF. CDR3 nucleotide sequence: TGTGCCAGCAGCCCTAGGACTAGGACCTACGAGCAGTACTTC.

V is TRBV4-1 and J is TRBJ2-1; no definite D call. The germline V gene encodes CDR1 MGHRA and CDR2 YSYEKL. The V end was cut by 0 bases, the J end by 3 bases, with 9 bases between. CDR3 length: 15 amino acids. CDR3 sequence (DNA): TGCGCCAGCAGCCAAGATGTCTTGTACTACAATGAGCAGTTCTTC. Encoded protein: CASSQDVLYYNEQFF.

The V gene is TRBV19, the J gene TRBJ1-3; possible D gene TRBD1, 5 bases. V lost 5 bases to trimming and J lost 0 bases, with 23 bases between them. CDR1 LNHDA and CDR2 SQIVND come from the germline V gene (reference sequence). This CDR3 contains 19 residues. In nucleotides, the CDR3 is TGTGCCAGTAGTCCCTCAGGCGGTTGGGATGGGGGCTCTGGAAACACCATATATTTT. Translating it yields CASSPSGGWDGGSGNTIYF.

V usage is TRBV12-5 and J usage is TRBJ2-7; D might be TRBD1 or TRBD2, each matching 6 bases. The CDR3 is made up of 12 amino acids. V lost 0 bases and J 10 bases, leaving 10 bases between the germline ends. Germline CDR1 LGHNT, CDR2 FRNRAP. CDR3 protein: CASGLVGGLQYF. The CDR3 DNA follows: TGTGCTAGTGGTTTGGTAGGGGGGCTACAGTACTTC.

A note on this clone: Other DNA sequences in the sample encode the same CDR3. The gene calls are TRBV28 and TRBJ1-2; D is undetermined. Germline V gene data show CDR1 as MDHEN and CDR2 as SYDVKM. Trimming pared 6 bases from V and 5 bases from J, leaving 10 bases between. The CDR3 length is 12 residues. CDR3 DNA: TGTGCCAGCAGGACCGACTCTTATGGCTACACCTTC. Translating gives CASRTDSYGYTF.

The genes are TRBV6-6 and TRBJ2-7, with 9 positions matching TRBD2. This CDR3 is 14 amino acids long. After removal of 6 bases from V and 4 bases from J, the junction contained 7 bases not matched to a gene. Germline loops: CDR1 MNHNY, CDR2 SVGAGI (reference sequence). The CDR3 spells CASRGLAPFYEQYF. CDR3 sequence (DNA): TGTGCCAGCAGGGGACTAGCTCCCTTTTACGAGCAGTACTTC.

The genes are TRBV6-1 and TRBJ2-7, with D hard to call. This CDR3 region has 12 residues. Germline loops: CDR1 MNHNS, CDR2 SASEGT. V dropped 7 bases and J dropped 2 bases, with 9 bases sitting between them. The CDR3 DNA reads as TGTGCCAGCACGGGCTCGACCTACGAGCAGTACTTC. The encoded protein is CASTGSTYEQYF.

The V gene is TRBV5-4, the J gene TRBJ1-2, with TRBD1 matching over 9 bases. With 4 bases clipped from V and 4 bases from J, the junction kept 2 bases outside the gene matches. The CDR3 length is 13 residues. In germline, CDR1 is SGHNT, CDR2 YYREEE (reference sequence). Written as DNA, the CDR3 is TGTGCCAGCAGCCCGGACAGGGGCTATGGCTACACCTTC. Encoded protein: CASSPDRGYGYTF. Full variable domain (outside the CDR3, taken from reference TRBV5-4 and TRBJ1-2): ETGVTQSPTHLIKTRGQQVTLRCSSQSGHNTVSWYQQALGQGPQFIFQYYREEENGRGNFPPRFSGLQFPNYSSELNVNALELDDSALYLCASSPDRGYGYTFGSGTRLTVV.